Each of the 5 T cell receptor beta chains below was sequenced from the same sample in a study of Graves' ophthalmopathy and Graves' hyperthyroidism. Researchers took RNA transcripts and amplified TCR beta CDR3 regions from them. First-round RT-PCR employed HTBI primers, with a second-round multiplex PCR after it. TCRdb re-analysed the multiplex PCR reads in MiXCR, keeping a single row per CDR3 protein. The sample has under 250,000 distinct CDR3 sequences, 25% to 35% seen once. The specimen sequenced was peripheral blood. The receptors were gathered from a man aged 50 to 60 with Graves' ophthalmopathy.

The V gene is TRBV27, the J gene TRBJ2-7; a possible D gene is TRBD1 (6 bases). The V end lost 7 bases, the J end lost 3 bases, and 16 bases lay between the germline ends. This CDR3 contains 14 residues. Germline-derived CDR1 and CDR2 are MNHEY and SMNVEV (reference sequence). The CDR3 region has the DNA TGTGCCAGCACCCCGAAGGGGACATACTACGAGCAGTACTTC. Translating it yields CASTPKGTYYEQYF.

The chain recombines TRBV7-2 with TRBJ2-7, with D unresolved. V lost 6 bases to trimming and J lost 6 bases, with 18 bases between them. The CDR3 has 14 amino acids. Germline assignment: CDR1 SGHTA and CDR2 FQGNSA. The CDR3 reads CASRPGLSSGEQYF. The CDR3 region has the DNA TGTGCCAGCAGACCCGGGTTGAGCTCGGGCGAGCAGTACTTC.

This clonotype was detected only a few times. The chain carries TRBV6-2 or TRBV6-3 and TRBJ2-7; D not certain. The CDR3 totals 14 residues. Germline V gives CDR1 MNHEY, CDR2 SVGEGT. The ends were cut back, 3 bases at V and 0 bases at J, with 9 bases in the middle. In nucleotides, the CDR3 is TGTGCCAGCAGTTATTCCAGCGACTCCTACGAGCAGTACTTC. It yields the protein CASSYSSDSYEQYF.

The chain carries TRBV6-2 or TRBV6-3 and TRBJ1-2; possibly TRBD1 for D (6 bases). V was trimmed by 2 bases and J by 4 bases, leaving 11 bases between them. The CDR3 is made up of 14 amino acids. CDR1 is MNHEY, CDR2 SVGEGT, per germline. The CDR3 region has the DNA TGTGCCAGCAGTTACGTGGGGGCAAGCTATGGCTACACCTTC. This gives the protein CASSYVGASYGYTF.

This clonotype was seen at least ten times. V is TRBV7-2 and J is TRBJ2-2; 7 bases are shared with TRBD2. V trimming: 8 bases; J trimming: 6 bases; junction bases outside the gene matches: 12. The CDR3 loop spans 15 amino acids. The germline gives CDR1 SGHTA, CDR2 FQGNSA. The CDR3 DNA reads as TGTGCCAGCGGATACGCGGGAGTAAGCGCCGGGGAGCTGTTTTTT. Translating it yields CASGYAGVSAGELFF.